The TCR beta chain under discussion was sequenced for a study of tissue T cells after allogeneic stem cell transplantation. A note on this clone: The target antigen is unknown. Gene names denote mouse genes.

The method was immunoSEQ multiplex PCR; TCRdb's version includes in-frame clones alone and lacks a portion of them. The sample shows approximately 45,000 clones, 73% of them seen only once. General study points: Within patients, tissue anatomy strongly shaped TCR repertoire composition. Alloreactivity or antigen specificity of tissue TCRs was not determined; some clones might be host cells. The patient cohort was small and clinically heterogeneous, with limited sampling depth. Shared clones across patients were few; motif clustering revealed tissue-specific shared signatures.

Material: sorted cells pooled from one or two spleens. This clonotype was obtained from a pool of C57BL/6 mice in good health.

CDR3: CASSRQYEQYF. CDR3 DNA (partial): TGTGCCAGCAGTCGACAATATGAACAGTAC. This chain joins TRBV13-3 and TRBJ2-7, with D uncertain. The CDR3 extends 1 residue past the end of the read, so its final part is completed from the germline J gene. Germline V CDR1 and CDR2: NNHDY, SYVADS. The germline V and J ends were trimmed by 4 bases and 4 bases, with 6 bases remaining between them. There are 11 residues in the CDR3.